This T cell receptor beta chain was sequenced for a study of T-cell memory formation after mild COVID-19. Study at large: There were largely donor-specific TCR clusters.

Trimming removed 2 bases at V and 13 bases at J, with 12 bases between. The CDR3 sequence is 12 residues long. TCRdb reprocessed the 5' RACE reads with MiXCR, giving one entry per CDR3 protein. The data hold roughly 150,000 distinct CDR3 sequences, with roughly 15% observed a single time. The V call is TRBV12-3 or TRBV12-4, the J call TRBJ2-1; possible D gene TRBD2, 6 bases. Sequenced input: PBMCs or a T cell subset sorted from them (not recorded which). This sequence was found in an adult woman who had mild COVID-19 (a few samples of this study predate the infection). Cell type and time point are not known. As DNA, the CDR3 is TGTGCCAGCAGTTTAATGGGGGGTACTCAGTTCTTC. Amino acid sequence: CASSLMGGTQFF.